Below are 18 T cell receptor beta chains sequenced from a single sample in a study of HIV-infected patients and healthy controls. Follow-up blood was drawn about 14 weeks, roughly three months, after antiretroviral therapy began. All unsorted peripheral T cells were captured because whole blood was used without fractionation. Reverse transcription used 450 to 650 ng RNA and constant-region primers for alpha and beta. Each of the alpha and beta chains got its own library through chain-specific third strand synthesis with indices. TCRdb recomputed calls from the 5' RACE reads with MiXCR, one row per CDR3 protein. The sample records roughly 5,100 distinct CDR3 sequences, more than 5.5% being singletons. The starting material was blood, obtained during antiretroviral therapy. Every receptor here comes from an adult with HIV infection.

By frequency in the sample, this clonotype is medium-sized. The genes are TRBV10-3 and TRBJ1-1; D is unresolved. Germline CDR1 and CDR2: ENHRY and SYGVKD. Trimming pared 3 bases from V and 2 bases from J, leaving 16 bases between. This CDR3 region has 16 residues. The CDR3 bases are TGTGCCATCAGTGATTTTCAATCCACTTCTAACACTGAAGCTTTCTTT. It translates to CAISDFQSTSNTEAFF.

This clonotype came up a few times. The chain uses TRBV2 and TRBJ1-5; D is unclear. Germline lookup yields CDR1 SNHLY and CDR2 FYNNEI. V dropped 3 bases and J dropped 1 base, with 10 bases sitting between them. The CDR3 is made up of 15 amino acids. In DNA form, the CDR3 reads TGTGCCAGCAGTGACAGGCCGAACAGCAATCAGCCCCAGCATTTT. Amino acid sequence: CASSDRPNSNQPQHF.

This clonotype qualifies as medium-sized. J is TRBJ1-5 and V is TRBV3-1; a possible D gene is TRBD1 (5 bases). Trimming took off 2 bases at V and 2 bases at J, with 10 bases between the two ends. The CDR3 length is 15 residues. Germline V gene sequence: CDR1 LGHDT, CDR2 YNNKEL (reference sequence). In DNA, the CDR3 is TGTGCCAGCAGCCAACGGGGGAAGGGCAATCAGCCCCAGCATTTT. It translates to CASSQRGKGNQPQHF.

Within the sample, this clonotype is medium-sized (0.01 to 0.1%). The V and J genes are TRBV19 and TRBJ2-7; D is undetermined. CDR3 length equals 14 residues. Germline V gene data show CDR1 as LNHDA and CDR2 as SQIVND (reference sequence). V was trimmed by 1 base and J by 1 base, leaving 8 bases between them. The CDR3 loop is CASSIGGPSYEQYF. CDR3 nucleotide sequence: TGTGCCAGTAGTATAGGCGGACCATCCTACGAGCAGTACTTC.

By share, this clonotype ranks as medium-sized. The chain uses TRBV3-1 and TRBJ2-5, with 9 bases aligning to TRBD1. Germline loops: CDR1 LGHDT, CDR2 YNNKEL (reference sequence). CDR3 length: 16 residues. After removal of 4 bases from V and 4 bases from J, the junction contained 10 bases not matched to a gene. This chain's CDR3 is CASSRDWDRVTETQYF. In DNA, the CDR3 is TGTGCCAGCAGCCGGGATTGGGACAGGGTGACAGAGACCCAGTACTTC.

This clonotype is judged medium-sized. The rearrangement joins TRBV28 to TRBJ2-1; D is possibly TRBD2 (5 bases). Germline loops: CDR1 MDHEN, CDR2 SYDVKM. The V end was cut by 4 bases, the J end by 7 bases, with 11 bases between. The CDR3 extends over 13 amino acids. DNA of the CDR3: TGTGCCAGCAGTTCCATGGGGAGTAATGAGCAGTTCTTC. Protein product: CASSSMGSNEQFF.

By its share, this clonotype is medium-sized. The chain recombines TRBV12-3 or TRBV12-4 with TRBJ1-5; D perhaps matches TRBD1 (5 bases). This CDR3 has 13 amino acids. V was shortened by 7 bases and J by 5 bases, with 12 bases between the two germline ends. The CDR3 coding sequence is TGTGCCAGCACCTCGGGAGGGGATCAGCCCCAGCATTTT. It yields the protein CASTSGGDQPQHF.

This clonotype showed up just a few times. CDR3 nucleotide sequence: TGTGCCAGCAGCTCCACAGGGGTCGGCTACACCTTC. Amino acid sequence: CASSSTGVGYTF. The chain has TRBV7-9 and TRBJ1-2, with 7 bases fitting TRBD1. CDR3 length: 12 residues. The germline V gene has CDR1 SEHNR and CDR2 FQNEAQ (reference sequence). V shed 4 bases, J shed 8 bases, and the junction held 4 bases outside the gene matches.

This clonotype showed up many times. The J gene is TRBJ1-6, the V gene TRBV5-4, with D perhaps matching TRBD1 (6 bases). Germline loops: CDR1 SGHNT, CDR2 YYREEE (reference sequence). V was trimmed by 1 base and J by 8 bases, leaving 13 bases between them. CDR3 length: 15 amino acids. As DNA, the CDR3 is TGTGCCAGCAGCTTGAACGGGGGCGAAGATTCACCCCTCCACTTT. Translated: CASSLNGGEDSPLHF. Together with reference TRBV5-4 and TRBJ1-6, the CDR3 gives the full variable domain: ETGVTQSPTHLIKTRGQQVTLRCSSQSGHNTVSWYQQALGQGPQFIFQYYREEENGRGNFPPRFSGLQFPNYSSELNVNALELDDSALYLCASSLNGGEDSPLHFGNGTRLTVT.

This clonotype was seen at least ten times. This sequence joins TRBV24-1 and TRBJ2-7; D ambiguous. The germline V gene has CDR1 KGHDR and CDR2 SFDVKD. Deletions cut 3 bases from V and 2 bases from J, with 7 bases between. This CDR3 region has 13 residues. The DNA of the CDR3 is TGTGCCACCAGTGATCCCCCGACCTACGAGCAGTACTTC. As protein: CATSDPPTYEQYF.

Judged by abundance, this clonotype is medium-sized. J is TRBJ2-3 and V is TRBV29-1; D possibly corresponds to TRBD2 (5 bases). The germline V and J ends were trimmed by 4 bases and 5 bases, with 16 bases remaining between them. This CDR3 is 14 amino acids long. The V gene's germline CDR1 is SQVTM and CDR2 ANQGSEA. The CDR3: CSVALRVEIDTQYF. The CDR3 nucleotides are TGCAGCGTTGCGCTGAGGGTGGAAATAGATACGCAGTATTTT.

CDR3 residues: CAWNRLGDGETQYF. CDR3 nucleotide sequence: TGTGCCTGGAATAGACTAGGGGACGGAGAGACCCAGTACTTC. This chain links TRBV30 with TRBJ2-5; weak D call: TRBD2 (6 bases). The CDR3 loop spans 14 amino acids. The V end lost 4 bases, the J end lost 4 bases, and 16 bases lay between the germline ends. Germline assignment: CDR1 GTSNPN and CDR2 SVGIG (reference sequence).

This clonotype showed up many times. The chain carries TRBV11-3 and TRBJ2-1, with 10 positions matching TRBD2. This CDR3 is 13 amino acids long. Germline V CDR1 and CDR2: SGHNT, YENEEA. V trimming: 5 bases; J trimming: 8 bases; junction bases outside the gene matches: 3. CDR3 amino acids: CASSPGLADEQFF. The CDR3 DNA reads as TGTGCCAGCAGCCCCGGACTAGCGGATGAGCAGTTCTTC. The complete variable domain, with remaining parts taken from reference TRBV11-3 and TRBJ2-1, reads EAGVVQSPRYKIIEKKQPVAFWCNPISGHNTLYWYLQNLGQGPELLIRYENEEAVDDSQLPKDRFSAERLKGVDSTLKIQPAELGDSAVYLCASSPGLADEQFFGPGTRLTVL.

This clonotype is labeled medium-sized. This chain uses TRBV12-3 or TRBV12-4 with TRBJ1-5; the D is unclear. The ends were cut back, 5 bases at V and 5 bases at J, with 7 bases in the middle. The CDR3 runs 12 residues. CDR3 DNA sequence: TGTGCCAGCAGTACAAGAGATCAGCCCCAGCATTTT. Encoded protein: CASSTRDQPQHF.

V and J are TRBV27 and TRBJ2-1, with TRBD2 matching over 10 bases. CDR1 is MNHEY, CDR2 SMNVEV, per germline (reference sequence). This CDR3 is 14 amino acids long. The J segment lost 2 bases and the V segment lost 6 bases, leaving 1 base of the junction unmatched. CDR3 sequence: CASRGLAAYNEQFF. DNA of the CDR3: TGTGCCAGCAGAGGACTAGCGGCCTACAATGAGCAGTTCTTC.

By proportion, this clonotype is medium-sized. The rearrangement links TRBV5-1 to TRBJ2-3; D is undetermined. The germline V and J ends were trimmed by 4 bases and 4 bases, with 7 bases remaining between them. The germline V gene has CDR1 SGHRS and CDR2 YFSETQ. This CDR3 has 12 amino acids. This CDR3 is CASSRPADTQYF. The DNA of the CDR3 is TGCGCCAGCAGCCGGCCCGCAGATACGCAGTATTTT.

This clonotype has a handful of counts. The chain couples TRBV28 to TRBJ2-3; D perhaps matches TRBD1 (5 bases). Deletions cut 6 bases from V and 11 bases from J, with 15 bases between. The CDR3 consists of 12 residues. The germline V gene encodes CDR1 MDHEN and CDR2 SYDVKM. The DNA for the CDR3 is TGTGCCAGCAGCCTAGACAGACAAATGCAGTATTTT. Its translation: CASSLDRQMQYF.

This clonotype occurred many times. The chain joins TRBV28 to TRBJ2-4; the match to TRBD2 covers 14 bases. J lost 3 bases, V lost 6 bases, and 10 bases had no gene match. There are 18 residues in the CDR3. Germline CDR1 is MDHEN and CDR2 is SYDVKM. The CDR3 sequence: CASSRLAGGSRGKNIQYF. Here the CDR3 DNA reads TGTGCCAGCAGCAGACTAGCGGGGGGGTCCCGGGGCAAAAACATTCAGTACTTC.